This T cell receptor (beta chain) was sequenced during a study of OX40 agonist ivuxolimab in advanced cancers. Study-level information: Patients' therapy was ivuxolimab, an antibody that acts as an agonist of OX40 (CD134). Across the patients, intravenous ivuxolimab was delivered every 2 weeks at 0.01 to 10 mg/kg. Subjects had a mean age of about 61 years, with a range of roughly 20 to 79; almost 85% were male.

Some clones are missing from TCRdb's copy, which holds only in-frame ones; the method was immunoSEQ multiplex PCR. The sample includes about 100,000 clones, under 90% of them seen just once. The CDR3 is 14 amino acids. Germline V lookup: CDR1 ENHRY, CDR2 SYGVKD. Deletions cut 7 bases from V and 7 bases from J, with 18 bases between. The timepoints at which blood was sampled were baseline, cycle 4 day 1, and cycle 7 day 1. The TCR was taken from an adult with an advanced solid tumor such as melanoma, head and neck, liver or kidney cancer. Here the sequenced sample was CD4+ or CD8+ T cells sorted from blood, taken in a trial of the OX40 agonist ivuxolimab. The rearrangement links TRBV10-3 to TRBJ2-3; D might be TRBD1 or TRBD2, each matching 7 bases. CDR3 sequence (DNA): TGTGCCATCATGTCCGCAGGGGGGGGCCATACGCAGTATTTT. Amino acids: CAIMSAGGGHTQYF.